These T cell receptor beta chains were read from a single sample in a study of T cell responses to AZD1222 COVID-19 vaccine. The method was immunoSEQ multiplex PCR; TCRdb's version includes in-frame clones alone and lacks a portion of them. The table lists more than 80,000 clones, roughly 88% of them singletons. The sequenced sample was peripheral blood, obtained on day 0 of AZD1222 vaccination. The receptors originated from an adult in good health. CDR3s include the opening cysteine and the closing phenylalanine or tryptophan. Each record gives: V gene, J gene, D gene, clone size, CDR3 DNA, CDR3 protein. The D gene is left open where the match is weak. Rows may omit the clone size; those that give it use once, few, many or a size class.

>TRBV27|TRBJ1-1|-|-
TGTGCCAGCAGTCCCCTTAACTCGGGGGGCACTGAAGCTTTCTTT
CASSPLNSGGTEAFF
>TRBV9|TRBJ2-3|TRBD2|-
TGTGCCAGCAGCGCGATTCCGGGGGGGACAGATACGCAGTATTTT
CASSAIPGGTDTQYF
>TRBV7-9|TRBJ2-1|TRBD1|once
TGTGCCAGCAGCTTGGGACAGGGAGGGTACAATGAGCAGTTCTTC
CASSLGQGGYNEQFF
>TRBV6-5|TRBJ2-1|TRBD1|few
TGTGCCAGCGGGACAGGACAGGGTCTTAATATTGAGCAGTTCTTC
CASGTGQGLNIEQFF
>TRBV4-1|TRBJ1-1|-|-
TGCGCCAGCAGCCAAGTGGGTTACACTGAAGCTTTCTTT
CASSQVGYTEAFF
>TRBV6-5|TRBJ2-7|-|-
TGTGCCAGCAGTTACTCCCATACAGGGATCTCCTACGAGCAGTACTTC
CASSYSHTGISYEQYF
>TRBV28|TRBJ2-1|TRBD1|-
TGTGCCAGCAGTATCCCAAGACAGGGAATTAGCATCGGGCAAAACAATGAGCAGTTCTTC
CASSIPRQGISIGQNNEQFF
>TRBV7-3|TRBJ2-7|-|-
TGTGCCAGCAGCTTAAGTCCCTACCTCGGGGAGCAGTACTTC
CASSLSPYLGEQYF
>TRBV6-5|TRBJ2-7|-|-
TGTGCCAGCAGGGACAACAGAGTTGCCTACGAGCAGTACTTC
CASRDNRVAYEQYF
>TRBV4-1|TRBJ1-3|-|-
TGCGCCAGCAGCCAACTCACAACCCCCATATATTTT
CASSQLTTPIYF
>TRBV4-1|TRBJ2-2|-|-
TGCGCCAGCAGCCTTGGAGGACAGGCGGGGGCCGGGGAGCTGTTTTTT
CASSLGGQAGAGELFF
>TRBV11-3|TRBJ2-1|TRBD2|-
TGTGCCAGCAGCTTAGCTGGGAGCGGGGGGGCCTACAATGAGCAGTTCTTC
CASSLAGSGGAYNEQFF
>TRBV19|TRBJ1-1|-|-
TGTGCCAGTAAGAAATCGGGCCTAAACACTGAAGCTTTCTTT
CASKKSGLNTEAFF
>TRBV5-6|TRBJ1-5|-|-
TGTGCCAGCAGCTCGTTAACGGTCCGGAATAGCAATCAGCCCCAGCATTTT
CASSSLTVRNSNQPQHF
>TRBV18|TRBJ2-5|TRBD1|-
TGTGCCAGCTCACGGGGACAGCAAGAGACCCAGTACTTC
CASSRGQQETQYF
>TRBV5-8|TRBJ1-1|-|-
TGTGCCAGCAGGGATCTGATGAACACTGAAGCTTTCTTT
CASRDLMNTEAFF
>TRBV7-2|TRBJ2-2|-|-
TGTGCCAGCAGCATCCAGGGGACCGGGGAGCTGTTTTTT
CASSIQGTGELFF
>TRBV28|TRBJ1-6|TRBD1|few
TGTGCCAGCAGTCATACAGGGGGCGGGTATATAAAGTCACCCCTCCACTTT
CASSHTGGGYIKSPLHF
>TRBV5-1|TRBJ2-5|-|-
TGCGCCAGCAGCTTGTTTGGCCGAACTAACAGTCTCCGCCAAGAGACCCAGTACTTC
CASSLFGRTNSLRQETQYF
>TRBV5-1|TRBJ1-5|-|-
TGCGCCAGCAGCTTTGGGGACAATCAGCCCCAGCATTTT
CASSFGDNQPQHF
>TRBV19|TRBJ1-4|-|-
TGTGCCAGTAGTTGGTTGCAGGGCGCAACTAATGAAAAACTGTTTTTT
CASSWLQGATNEKLFF
>TRBV30|TRBJ2-7|TRBD1|-
TGTGCCTGGAGTGTATTCCCGGGACAGGGCTACGAGCAGTACTTC
CAWSVFPGQGYEQYF
>TRBV7-8|TRBJ2-5|-|-
TGTGCCAGCAGCTTTGGGACCGGCCAAGAGACCCAGTACTTC
CASSFGTGQETQYF
>TRBV6-2/TRBV6-3|TRBJ1-5|-|-
TGTGCCAGCAGTTACACCCAGCGCAATCAGCCCCAGCATTTT
CASSYTQRNQPQHF
>TRBV4-1|TRBJ2-4|-|-
TGCGCCAGCAGCGAACAGGGATGGGGGACCAAAAACATTCAGTACTTC
CASSEQGWGTKNIQYF
>TRBV5-1|TRBJ2-3|TRBD1|-
TGCGCCAGCACTAAGAACAGGGGGCCTAGCACAGATACGCAGTATTTT
CASTKNRGPSTDTQYF
>TRBV29-1|TRBJ1-4|-|-
TGCAGCGTTCAACACAGCTATTGGGGAGAAAAACTGTTTTTT
CSVQHSYWGEKLFF
>TRBV4-1|TRBJ1-2|-|-
TGCGCCAGCAGCCAAGATCAGGGCTTGAACTATGGCTACACCTTC
CASSQDQGLNYGYTF
>TRBV29-1|TRBJ2-7|-|-
TGCAGCGTCGTTCAGAGGGGATATCTGGGGGAGCAGTACTTC
CSVVQRGYLGEQYF
>TRBV6-5|TRBJ2-3|TRBD2|-
TGTGCCAGCAGTTACGGGAGCGGGGGGGCTGCAGATACGCAGTATTTT
CASSYGSGGAADTQYF
>TRBV6-2/TRBV6-3|TRBJ2-1|-|-
TGTGCCAGCAGTTACTCGATAATAGTAGGCAATGAGCAGTTCTTC
CASSYSIIVGNEQFF
>TRBV28|TRBJ1-1|-|-
TGTGCCAGCAGTCGCTATATTACAGCTAACACTGAAGCTTTCTTT
CASSRYITANTEAFF
>TRBV5-1|TRBJ2-7|-|-
TGCGCCAGCAGCTTGCAGGGGCAGGGGACCGGCGAGCAGTACTTC
CASSLQGQGTGEQYF
>TRBV5-4|TRBJ1-4|-|once
TGTGCCAGCAGCCCGGGAGGGGCAGGGGCAGCAACTAATGAAAAACTGTTTTTT
CASSPGGAGAATNEKLFF
>TRBV6-5|TRBJ1-2|TRBD1|-
TGTGCCAGCAGGACAGGGGCGGAGGCTGACTATGGCTACACCTTC
CASRTGAEADYGYTF
>TRBV29-1|TRBJ2-7|TRBD2|-
TGCAGCGCAAAGACTAGCGGGGGGGCATACGAGCAGTACTTC
CSAKTSGGAYEQYF
>TRBV7-9|TRBJ2-2|TRBD1|-
TGTGCCAGCAGCTTTACAGGGGGCCAGGAGCTGTTTTTT
CASSFTGGQELFF
>TRBV12-3/TRBV12-4|TRBJ2-7|-|-
TGTGCCAGCAGTCCCTCCTACGAGCAGTACTTC
CASSPSYEQYF
>TRBV6-1|TRBJ1-4|-|-
TGTGCCAGCAGTGAGTGGGGGGGAACAACTAATGAAAAACTGTTTTTT
CASSEWGGTTNEKLFF
>TRBV11-1|TRBJ1-2|-|once
TGTGCCAGCAGCCCCGGGACGGAACCTCCAGGGGGCTACACCTTC
CASSPGTEPPGGYTF
>TRBV5-1|TRBJ1-1|-|few
TGCGCCAGCAGCTTGGGAGGGATGGGAACTGAAGCTTTCTTT
CASSLGGMGTEAFF
>TRBV28|TRBJ2-7|TRBD1|few
TGTGCCAGCAGTACCGCCGCCGGGACAGGGGGCTACGAGCAGTACTTC
CASSTAAGTGGYEQYF